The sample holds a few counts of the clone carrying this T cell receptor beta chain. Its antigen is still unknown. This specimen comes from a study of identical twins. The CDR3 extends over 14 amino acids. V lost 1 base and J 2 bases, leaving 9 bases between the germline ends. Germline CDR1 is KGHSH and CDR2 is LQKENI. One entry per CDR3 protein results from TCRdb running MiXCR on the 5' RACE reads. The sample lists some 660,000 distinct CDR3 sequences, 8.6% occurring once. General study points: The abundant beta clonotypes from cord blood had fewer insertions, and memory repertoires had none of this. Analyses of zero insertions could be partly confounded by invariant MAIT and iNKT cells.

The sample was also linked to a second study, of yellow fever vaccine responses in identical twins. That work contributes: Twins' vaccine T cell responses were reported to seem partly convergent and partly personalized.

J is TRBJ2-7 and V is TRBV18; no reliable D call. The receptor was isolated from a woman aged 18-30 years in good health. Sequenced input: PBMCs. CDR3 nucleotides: TGTGCCAGCTCACCACTGTCATCTACCTACGAGCAGTACTTC. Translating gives CASSPLSSTYEQYF.